This T cell receptor beta chain was sequenced for a study of T cell repertoires in cytomegalovirus infection. Study-wide findings and caveats: In two of eight donors, the top clonotype was HLA-C-restricted CMV-specific.

As to this clonotype: Its antigen is as yet unknown.

TCRdb called the reads again in MiXCR, with one record for every CDR3 protein. The sample lists under 350,000 distinct CDR3 sequences; 8% to 10% were seen once. The CDR3 contains 13 residues. CDR1 SNHLY and CDR2 FYNNEI come from the germline V gene. Trimming cost V 6 bases and J 10 bases, with 18 bases left between them. The sample was PBMCs. This chain joins TRBV2 and TRBJ1-1; a weak D match, TRBD1 (6 bases). This clonotype originated in a human donor in good health (CMV status not recorded). Some clones in this sample may be carry-over from other donors' samples. In DNA form, the CDR3 reads TGTGCCAGCAGCCTAGGGACACCCGTGAGAGCTTTCTTT. This translates into CASSLGTPVRAFF.